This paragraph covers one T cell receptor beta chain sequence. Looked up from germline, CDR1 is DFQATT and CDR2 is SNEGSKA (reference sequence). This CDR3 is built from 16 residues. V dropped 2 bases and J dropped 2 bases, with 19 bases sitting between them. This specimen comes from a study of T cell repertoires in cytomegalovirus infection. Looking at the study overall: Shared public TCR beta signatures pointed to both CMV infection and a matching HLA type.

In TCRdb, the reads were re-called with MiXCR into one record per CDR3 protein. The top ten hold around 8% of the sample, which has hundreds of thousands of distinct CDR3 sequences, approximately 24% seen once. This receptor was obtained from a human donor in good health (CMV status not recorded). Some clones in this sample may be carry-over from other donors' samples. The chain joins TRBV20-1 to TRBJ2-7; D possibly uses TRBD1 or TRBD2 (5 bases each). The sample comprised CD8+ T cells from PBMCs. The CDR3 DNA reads TGCAGTGCTAGACCAAGGGACGGGACCTTCACCTACGAGCAGTACTTC. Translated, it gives CSARPRDGTFTYEQYF.